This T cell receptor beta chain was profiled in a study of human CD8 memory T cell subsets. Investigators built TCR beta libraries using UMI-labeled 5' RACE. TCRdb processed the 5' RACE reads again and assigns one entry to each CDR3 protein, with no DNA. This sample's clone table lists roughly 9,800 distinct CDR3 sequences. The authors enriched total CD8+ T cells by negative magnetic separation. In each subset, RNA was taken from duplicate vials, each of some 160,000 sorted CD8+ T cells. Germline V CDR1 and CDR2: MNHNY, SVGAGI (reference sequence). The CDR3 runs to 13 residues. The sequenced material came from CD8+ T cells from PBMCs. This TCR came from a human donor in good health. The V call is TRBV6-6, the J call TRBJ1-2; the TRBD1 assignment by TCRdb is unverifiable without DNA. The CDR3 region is CASSPLGGLGYTF.